This note documents a single TCR beta chain sequence. This sample was taken from a study of blood T cell repertoires in COVID-19. In the study overall: Acute-phase and convalescent COVID-19 samples originated in the United States, Italy and Spain.

Germline V gene data show CDR1 as SGHVS and CDR2 as FNYEAQ. The CDR3 sequence is 15 residues long. The junction had 13 bases not matched to a gene; V was cut back by 6 bases and J by 11 bases. Sequenced by immunoSEQ multiplex PCR; TCRdb stores in-frame clones only, minus some. The repertoire holds roughly 280,000 clones, with roughly nine tenths as singletons. The sequence was collected from a woman between 18 and 29 years old who had recovered from COVID-19. The specimen sequenced was PBMCs or T cells enriched from blood (not recorded which). J is TRBJ1-6 and V is TRBV7-6; 7 nucleotides agree with TRBD1. The CDR3 reads CASSLQGLTLTPLHF. The CDR3 DNA is TGTGCCAGCAGTTTACAGGGGTTGACGTTAACACCCCTCCACTTT.